These T cell receptor beta chains were read from a single sample in a study of blood T cell repertoires in COVID-19. Clones were sequenced by immunoSEQ multiplex PCR, and TCRdb holds only the in-frame ones, with some missing. The table records 250,000 to 300,000 clones, roughly 81% of them present only once. Sequenced material: PBMCs or T cells enriched from blood (not recorded which). These receptors came from a woman aged 50 to 60 who had been exposed to COVID-19. CDR3s include the opening cysteine and the closing phenylalanine or tryptophan. The order of the fields is D gene, J gene, clone size, V gene, CDR3 protein, CDR3 DNA. A D gene is named only where the DNA matches it firmly. The size entry is marked missing in some rows and otherwise reads once, few, many or a size class.

d_call: TRBD1; j_call: TRBJ1-2; clone_size: once; v_call: TRBV29-1; cdr3_aa: CSAGTGGTNGYTF; cdr3_nt: TGCAGCGCCGGGACAGGGGGGACGAATGGCTACACCTTC
d_call: NA; j_call: TRBJ1-4; clone_size: NA; v_call: TRBV7-2; cdr3_aa: CASSPLGEDEKLFF; cdr3_nt: TGTGCCAGCAGCCCCTTAGGGGAGGATGAAAAACTGTTTTTT
d_call: TRBD1; j_call: TRBJ2-5; clone_size: NA; v_call: TRBV7-9; cdr3_aa: CASSSPTGEVETQYF; cdr3_nt: TGTGCCAGCAGCTCCCCGACAGGGGAGGTGGAGACCCAGTACTTC
d_call: TRBD2; j_call: TRBJ2-7; clone_size: NA; v_call: TRBV28; cdr3_aa: CATLPSGGRYEQYF; cdr3_nt: TGTGCCACCTTGCCTAGCGGGGGGCGTTACGAGCAGTACTTC
d_call: NA; j_call: TRBJ2-3; clone_size: NA; v_call: TRBV24-1; cdr3_aa: CATSTRHPTDTQYF; cdr3_nt: TGTGCCACCTCCACGAGACATCCCACAGATACGCAGTATTTT
d_call: NA; j_call: TRBJ2-1; clone_size: NA; v_call: TRBV4-3; cdr3_aa: CASSQDGAGRWNEQFF; cdr3_nt: TGCGCCAGCAGCCAAGATGGCGCGGGGCGTTGGAATGAGCAGTTCTTC
d_call: NA; j_call: TRBJ2-6; clone_size: NA; v_call: TRBV23-1; cdr3_aa: CASSQNGGQFSGANVLTF; cdr3_nt: TGCGCCAGCAGTCAAAACGGAGGACAGTTCTCTGGGGCCAACGTCCTGACTTTC
d_call: NA; j_call: TRBJ1-1; clone_size: many; v_call: TRBV11-2; cdr3_aa: CASSFNRASEAFF; cdr3_nt: TGTGCCAGCAGCTTTAACAGGGCTTCTGAAGCTTTCTTT
d_call: TRBD1; j_call: TRBJ1-6; clone_size: NA; v_call: TRBV6-5; cdr3_aa: CASRQGQQNSPLHF; cdr3_nt: TGTGCCAGCAGACAGGGACAGCAGAATTCACCCCTCCACTTT
d_call: TRBD1; j_call: TRBJ1-5; clone_size: NA; v_call: TRBV19; cdr3_aa: CARPGQVVYPNQPQHF; cdr3_nt: TGTGCCAGGCCCGGACAGGTCGTTTACCCGAATCAGCCCCAGCATTTT
d_call: TRBD1; j_call: TRBJ2-5; clone_size: NA; v_call: TRBV11-2; cdr3_aa: CASSLTGFSQETQYF; cdr3_nt: TGTGCCAGCAGCTTGACAGGGTTCTCGCAAGAGACCCAGTACTTC
d_call: TRBD2; j_call: TRBJ2-2; clone_size: few; v_call: TRBV7-2; cdr3_aa: CASSLNSVTSHTGELFF; cdr3_nt: TGTGCCAGCAGCCTAAATTCGGTGACTAGCCACACCGGGGAGCTGTTTTTT
d_call: NA; j_call: TRBJ1-3; clone_size: NA; v_call: TRBV5-5; cdr3_aa: CASSPRGETGNTIYF; cdr3_nt: TGTGCCAGCAGCCCCCGAGGAGAGACTGGAAACACCATATATTTT
d_call: NA; j_call: TRBJ2-3; clone_size: NA; v_call: TRBV10-3; cdr3_aa: CATRPGSTDTQYF; cdr3_nt: TGTGCCACCCGACCAGGGAGCACAGATACGCAGTATTTT
d_call: TRBD1; j_call: TRBJ1-1; clone_size: NA; v_call: TRBV24-1; cdr3_aa: CATNGQGSPQNTEAFF; cdr3_nt: TGTGCCACCAACGGACAGGGATCCCCGCAGAATACTGAAGCTTTCTTT
d_call: NA; j_call: TRBJ1-2; clone_size: NA; v_call: TRBV2; cdr3_aa: CASSEAPFYGYTF; cdr3_nt: TGTGCCAGCAGTGAAGCCCCTTTCTATGGCTACACCTTC
d_call: TRBD1; j_call: TRBJ1-3; clone_size: few; v_call: TRBV3-1/TRBV3-2; cdr3_aa: CASSQGDRNLVSGNTIYF; cdr3_nt: TGTGCCAGCAGCCAAGGGGACAGGAACCTCGTCTCTGGAAACACCATATATTTT
d_call: NA; j_call: TRBJ1-1; clone_size: NA; v_call: TRBV6-5; cdr3_aa: CASRGALNTEAFF; cdr3_nt: TGTGCCAGCAGGGGGGCCTTGAACACTGAAGCTTTCTTT
d_call: NA; j_call: TRBJ1-2; clone_size: NA; v_call: TRBV7-9; cdr3_aa: CASSSSAGYTF; cdr3_nt: TGTGCCAGCAGCTCCAGCGCGGGCTACACCTTC
d_call: NA; j_call: TRBJ1-6; clone_size: NA; v_call: TRBV27; cdr3_aa: CASSPDQGIPTSPLHF; cdr3_nt: TGTGCCAGCAGCCCGGACCAGGGGATTCCGACTTCACCCCTCCACTTT
d_call: NA; j_call: TRBJ1-2; clone_size: NA; v_call: TRBV18; cdr3_aa: CASSPNAGTGRGYTF; cdr3_nt: TGTGCCAGCTCACCAAATGCGGGTACAGGGAGAGGCTACACCTTC
d_call: NA; j_call: TRBJ2-5; clone_size: NA; v_call: TRBV24-1; cdr3_aa: CATAGLEETQYF; cdr3_nt: TGTGCCACCGCGGGATTGGAAGAGACCCAGTACTTC
d_call: TRBD2; j_call: TRBJ2-5; clone_size: NA; v_call: TRBV7-9; cdr3_aa: CASSLAASGGAYLETQYF; cdr3_nt: TGTGCCAGCAGCTTAGCGGCTAGCGGGGGGGCCTATTTGGAGACCCAGTACTTC
d_call: NA; j_call: TRBJ2-3; clone_size: NA; v_call: TRBV9; cdr3_aa: CASSVGPGGSLGDTQYF; cdr3_nt: TGTGCCAGCAGCGTAGGGCCCGGGGGATCATTAGGGGATACGCAGTATTTT
d_call: NA; j_call: TRBJ2-2; clone_size: NA; v_call: TRBV21-1; cdr3_aa: CASSRGQGKTGELFF; cdr3_nt: TGTGCCAGCAGCCGTGGACAGGGTAAGACCGGGGAGCTGTTTTTT
d_call: NA; j_call: TRBJ1-1; clone_size: once; v_call: TRBV12-5; cdr3_aa: CASGLGAGAEAFF; cdr3_nt: TGTGCTAGTGGTTTGGGAGCAGGGGCTGAAGCTTTCTTT